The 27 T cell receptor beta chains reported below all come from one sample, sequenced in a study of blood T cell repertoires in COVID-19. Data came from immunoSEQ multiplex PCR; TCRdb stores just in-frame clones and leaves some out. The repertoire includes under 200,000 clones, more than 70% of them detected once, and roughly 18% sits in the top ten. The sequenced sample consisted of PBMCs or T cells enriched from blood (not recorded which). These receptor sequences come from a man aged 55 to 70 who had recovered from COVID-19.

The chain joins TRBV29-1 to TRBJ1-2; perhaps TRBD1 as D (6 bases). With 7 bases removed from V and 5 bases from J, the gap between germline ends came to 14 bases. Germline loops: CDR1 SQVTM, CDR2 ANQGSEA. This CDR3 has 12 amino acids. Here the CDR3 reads CSAEGVRYGYTF. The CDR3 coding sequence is TGCAGCGCCGAGGGGGTACGATATGGCTACACCTTC. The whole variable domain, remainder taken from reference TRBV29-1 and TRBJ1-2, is SAVISQKPSRDICQRGTSLTIQCQVDSQVTMMFWYRQQPGQSLTLIATANQGSEATYESGFVIDKFPISRPNLTFSTLTVSNMSPEDSSIYLCSAEGVRYGYTFGSGTRLTVV.

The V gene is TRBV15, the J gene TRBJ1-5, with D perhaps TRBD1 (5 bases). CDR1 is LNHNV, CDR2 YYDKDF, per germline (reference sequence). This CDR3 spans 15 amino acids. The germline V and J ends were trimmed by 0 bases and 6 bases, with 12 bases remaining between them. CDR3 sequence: CATSRDRGTGQPQHF. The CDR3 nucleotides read TGTGCCACCAGCAGAGATCGGGGGACGGGTCAGCCCCAGCATTTT.

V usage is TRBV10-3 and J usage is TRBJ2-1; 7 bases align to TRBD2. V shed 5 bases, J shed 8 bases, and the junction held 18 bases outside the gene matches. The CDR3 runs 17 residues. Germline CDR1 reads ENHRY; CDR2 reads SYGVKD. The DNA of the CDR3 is TGTGCCATCAGTCCCACAGGACCTAGCGGCATCGCGGATGAGCAGTTCTTC. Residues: CAISPTGPSGIADEQFF.

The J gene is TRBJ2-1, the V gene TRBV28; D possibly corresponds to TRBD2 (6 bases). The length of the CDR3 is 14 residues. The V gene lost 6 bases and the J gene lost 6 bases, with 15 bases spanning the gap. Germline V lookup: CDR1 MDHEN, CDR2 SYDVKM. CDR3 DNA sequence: TGTGCCAGCAGCCCTATAGGCGGGACCAATGAGCAGTTCTTC. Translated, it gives CASSPIGGTNEQFF.

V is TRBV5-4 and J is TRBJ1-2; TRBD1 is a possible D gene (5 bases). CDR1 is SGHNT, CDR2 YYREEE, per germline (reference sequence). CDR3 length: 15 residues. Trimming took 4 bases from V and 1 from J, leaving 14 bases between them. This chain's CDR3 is CASSGVTGVNYGYTF. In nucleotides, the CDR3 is TGTGCCAGCAGCGGAGTAACAGGCGTTAACTATGGCTACACCTTC.

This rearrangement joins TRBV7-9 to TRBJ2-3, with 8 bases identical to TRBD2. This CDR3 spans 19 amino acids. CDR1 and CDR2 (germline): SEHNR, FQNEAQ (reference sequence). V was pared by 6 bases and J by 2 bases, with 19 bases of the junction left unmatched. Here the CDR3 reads CASRHIKTELAGLTDTQYF. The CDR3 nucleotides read TGTGCCAGCAGGCATATTAAAACGGAGCTAGCGGGCCTCACAGATACGCAGTATTTT.

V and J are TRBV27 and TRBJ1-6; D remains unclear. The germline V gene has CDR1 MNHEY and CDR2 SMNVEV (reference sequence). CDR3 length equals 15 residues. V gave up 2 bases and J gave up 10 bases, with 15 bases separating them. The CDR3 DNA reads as TGTGCCAGCAGTTTACAGTCCCTTGGGGAGTCACCCCTCCACTTT. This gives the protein CASSLQSLGESPLHF.

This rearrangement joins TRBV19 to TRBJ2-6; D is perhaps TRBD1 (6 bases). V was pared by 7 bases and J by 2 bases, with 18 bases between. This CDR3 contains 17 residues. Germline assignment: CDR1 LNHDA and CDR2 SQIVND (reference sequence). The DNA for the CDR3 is TGTGCCAGTACCGTTTACTGGGCAGGGGCTGGGGCCAACGTCCTGACTTTC. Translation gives CASTVYWAGAGANVLTF.

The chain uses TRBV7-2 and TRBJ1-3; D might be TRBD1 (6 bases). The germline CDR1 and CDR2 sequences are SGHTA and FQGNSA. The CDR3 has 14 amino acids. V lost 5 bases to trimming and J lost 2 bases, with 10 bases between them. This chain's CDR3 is CASSLNRAGNTIYF. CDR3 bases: TGTGCCAGCAGCCTGAACAGGGCTGGAAACACCATATATTTT.

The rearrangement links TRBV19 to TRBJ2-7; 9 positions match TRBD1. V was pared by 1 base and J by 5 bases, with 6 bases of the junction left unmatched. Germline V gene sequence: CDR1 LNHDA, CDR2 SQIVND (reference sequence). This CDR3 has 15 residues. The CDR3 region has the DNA TGTGCCAGTAGTATAGCGTCCGGGACAGGGAACGAGCAGTACTTC. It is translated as CASSIASGTGNEQYF. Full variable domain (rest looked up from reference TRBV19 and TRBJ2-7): DGGITQSPKYLFRKEGQNVTLSCEQNLNHDAMYWYRQDPGQGLRLIYYSQIVNDFQKGDIAEGYSVSREKKESFPLTVTSAQKNPTAFYLCASSIASGTGNEQYFGPGTRLTVT.

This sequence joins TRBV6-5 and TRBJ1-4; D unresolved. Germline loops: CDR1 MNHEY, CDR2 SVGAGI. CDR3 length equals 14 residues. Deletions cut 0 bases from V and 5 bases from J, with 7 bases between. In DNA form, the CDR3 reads TGTGCCAGCAGTTACTCCCAAATGAATGAAAAACTGTTTTTT. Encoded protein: CASSYSQMNEKLFF.

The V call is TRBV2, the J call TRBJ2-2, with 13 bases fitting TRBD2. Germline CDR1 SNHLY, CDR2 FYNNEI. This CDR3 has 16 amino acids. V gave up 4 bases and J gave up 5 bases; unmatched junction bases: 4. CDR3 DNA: TGTGCCAGCAGTGGGACTAGCGGGAGTGAAACCGGGGAGCTGTTTTTT. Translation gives CASSGTSGSETGELFF.

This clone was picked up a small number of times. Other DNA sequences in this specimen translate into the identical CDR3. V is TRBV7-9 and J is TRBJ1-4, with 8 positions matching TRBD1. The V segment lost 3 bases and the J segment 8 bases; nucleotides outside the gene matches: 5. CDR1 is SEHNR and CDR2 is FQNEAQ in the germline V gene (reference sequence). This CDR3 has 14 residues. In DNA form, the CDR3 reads TGTGCCAGCAGCTTCGGACAGGGAGGAGAAAAACTGTTTTTT. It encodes CASSFGQGGEKLFF.

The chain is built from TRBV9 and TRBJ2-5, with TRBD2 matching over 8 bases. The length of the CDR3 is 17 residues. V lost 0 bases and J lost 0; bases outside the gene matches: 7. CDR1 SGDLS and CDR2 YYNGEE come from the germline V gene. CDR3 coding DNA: TGTGCCAGCAGCGTAGCGGGGGGGGCAAGGTACCAAGAGACCCAGTACTTC. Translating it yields CASSVAGGARYQETQYF.

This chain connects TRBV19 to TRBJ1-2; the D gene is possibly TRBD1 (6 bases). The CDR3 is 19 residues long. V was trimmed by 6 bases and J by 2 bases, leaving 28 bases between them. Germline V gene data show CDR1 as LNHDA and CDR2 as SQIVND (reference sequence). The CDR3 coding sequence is TGTGCCAGTAGAGAAGTCCGACAGGCTTTGTTTTCTCGGAACTATGGCTACACCTTC. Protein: CASREVRQALFSRNYGYTF.

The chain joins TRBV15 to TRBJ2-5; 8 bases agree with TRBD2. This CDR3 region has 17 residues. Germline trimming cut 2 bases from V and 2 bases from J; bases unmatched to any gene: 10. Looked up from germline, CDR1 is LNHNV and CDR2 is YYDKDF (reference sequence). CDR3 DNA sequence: TGTGCCACCAGCAGATGGGCTTCCGGGAGGGGGCAAGAGACCCAGTACTTC. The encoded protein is CATSRWASGRGQETQYF.

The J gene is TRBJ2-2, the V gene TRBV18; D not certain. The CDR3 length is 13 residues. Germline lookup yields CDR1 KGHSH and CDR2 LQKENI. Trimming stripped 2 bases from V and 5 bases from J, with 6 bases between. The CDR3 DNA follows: TGTGCCAGCTCACCAGTAAATACCGGGGAGCTGTTTTTT. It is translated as CASSPVNTGELFF.

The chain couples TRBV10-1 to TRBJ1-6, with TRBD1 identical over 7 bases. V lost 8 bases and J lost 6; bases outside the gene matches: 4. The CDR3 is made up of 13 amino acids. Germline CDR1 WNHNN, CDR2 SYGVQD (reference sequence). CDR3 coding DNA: TGCGCCAGCGGCCCAGGGGGTAATTCACCCCTCCACTTT. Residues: CASGPGGNSPLHF.

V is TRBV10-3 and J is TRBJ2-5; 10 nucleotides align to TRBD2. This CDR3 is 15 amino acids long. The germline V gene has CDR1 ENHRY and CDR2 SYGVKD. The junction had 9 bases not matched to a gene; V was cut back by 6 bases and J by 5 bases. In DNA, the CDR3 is TGTGCCATCAGAGCTGGGCTAGCGGGGGTGGAGACCCAGTACTTC. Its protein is CAIRAGLAGVETQYF.

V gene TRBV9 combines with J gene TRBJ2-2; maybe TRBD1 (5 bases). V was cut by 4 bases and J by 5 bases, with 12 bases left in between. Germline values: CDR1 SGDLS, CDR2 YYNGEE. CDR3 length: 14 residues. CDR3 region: CASSLRQSTGELFF. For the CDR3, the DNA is TGTGCCAGCAGCTTGAGACAGAGTACCGGGGAGCTGTTTTTT.

In nucleotides, the CDR3 is TGCAGTGCTAGTGGGGCACCGAGCTCCTACAATGAGCAGTTCTTC. Protein: CSASGAPSSYNEQFF. The rearrangement uses TRBV20-1 and TRBJ2-1, with D tentatively TRBD1 (5 bases). The CDR3 has 15 amino acids. Germline-derived CDR1 and CDR2 are DFQATT and SNEGSKA (reference sequence). V was clipped by 3 bases and J by 0 bases, with 12 bases between them.

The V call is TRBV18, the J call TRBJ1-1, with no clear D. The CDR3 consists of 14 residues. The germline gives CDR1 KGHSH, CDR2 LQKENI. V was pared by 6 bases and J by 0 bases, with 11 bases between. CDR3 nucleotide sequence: TGTGCCAGCTCGGGGAGTAACATGAACACTGAAGCTTTCTTT. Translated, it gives CASSGSNMNTEAFF.

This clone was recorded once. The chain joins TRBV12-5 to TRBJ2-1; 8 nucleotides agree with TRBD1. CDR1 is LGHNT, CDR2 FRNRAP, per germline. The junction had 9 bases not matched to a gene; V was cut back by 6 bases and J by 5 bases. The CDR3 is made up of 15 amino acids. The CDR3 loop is CASGDRQGWDNEQFF. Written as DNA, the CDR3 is TGTGCTAGTGGCGACCGACAGGGGTGGGACAATGAGCAGTTCTTC.

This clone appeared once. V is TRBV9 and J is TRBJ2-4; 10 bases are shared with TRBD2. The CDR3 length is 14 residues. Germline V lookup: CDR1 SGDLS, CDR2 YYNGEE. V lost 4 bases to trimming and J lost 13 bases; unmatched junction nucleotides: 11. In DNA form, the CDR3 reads TGTGCCAGCAGCCCCACCCCAGCGGGAGGGCCCCAGTACTTC. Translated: CASSPTPAGGPQYF.

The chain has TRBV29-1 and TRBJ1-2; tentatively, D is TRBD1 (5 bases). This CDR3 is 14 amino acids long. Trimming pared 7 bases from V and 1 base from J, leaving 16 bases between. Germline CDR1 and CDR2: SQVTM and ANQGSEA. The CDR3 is CSAAAGGRNYGYTF. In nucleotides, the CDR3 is TGCAGCGCAGCGGCCGGGGGACGTAACTATGGCTACACCTTC.

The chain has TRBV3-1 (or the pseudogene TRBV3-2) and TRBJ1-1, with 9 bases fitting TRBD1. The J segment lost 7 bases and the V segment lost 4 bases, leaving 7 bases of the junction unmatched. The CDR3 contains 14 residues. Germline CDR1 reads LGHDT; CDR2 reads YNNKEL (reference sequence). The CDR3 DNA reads TGTGCCAGCAGCCGACGGGGGACAGGGTTTGAAGCTTTCTTT. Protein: CASSRRGTGFEAFF.

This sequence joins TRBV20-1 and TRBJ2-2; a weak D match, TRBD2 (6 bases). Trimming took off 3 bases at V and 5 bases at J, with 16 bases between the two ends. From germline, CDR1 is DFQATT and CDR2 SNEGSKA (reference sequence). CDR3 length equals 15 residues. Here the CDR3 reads CSASLGGVKTGELFF. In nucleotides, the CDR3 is TGCAGTGCTAGTCTTGGCGGGGTGAAAACCGGGGAGCTGTTTTTT.